The clone carrying this T cell receptor (beta chain) was observed many times. The sample comes from a study of T cells in Graves' hyperthyroidism and ophthalmopathy. Amplified TCR beta CDR3 regions derived from RNA transcripts. The HTBI primer set drove a first-round RT-PCR of the TCR CDR3. TCRdb analysed the multiplex PCR reads with MiXCR anew, one entry per CDR3 protein. The table shows about 610,000 distinct CDR3 sequences, with roughly 14% occurring only once. CDR1 is LNHNV, CDR2 YYDKDF, per germline (reference sequence). V lost 4 bases, J lost 9 bases, and 6 bases stayed unmatched. This CDR3 has 14 amino acids.

The sequenced sample consisted of blood. This rearrangement joins TRBV15 to TRBJ2-2; TRBD2 agrees at 9 bases. This TCR came from a middle-aged woman with Graves' ophthalmopathy. CDR3 protein: CATSKTSGFRELFF. In DNA, the CDR3 is TGTGCCACCAGCAAAACTAGCGGGTTTAGGGAGCTGTTTTTT.